These 28 T cell receptor beta chains originate from one sample sequenced in a study of T cell responses to AZD1222 COVID-19 vaccine. Clones were read by immunoSEQ multiplex PCR, and TCRdb kept only the in-frame ones, dropping some. The sample yields roughly 93,000 clones, roughly 90% seen once. Source: peripheral blood, taken on day 0 of AZD1222 vaccination. The receptors were sampled from an adult in good health.

Written as DNA, the CDR3 is TGCGCCAGCAGCTTGGGGGGACAGGGAAATGAAAAACTGTTTTTT. Translation gives CASSLGGQGNEKLFF. The chain links TRBV5-1 to TRBJ1-4; 9 positions match TRBD1. Germline V gives CDR1 SGHRS, CDR2 YFSETQ. The CDR3 length is 15 residues. V shed 0 bases and J 5 bases; nucleotides not matched to a gene: 2.

This clone was found once. The J gene is TRBJ2-3, the V gene TRBV4-3; a possible D gene is TRBD1 (5 bases). Germline assignment: CDR1 LGHNA and CDR2 YSLEER. V dropped 3 bases and J dropped 4 bases, with 14 bases sitting between them. The CDR3 sequence is 15 residues long. CDR3 nucleotides: TGCGCCAGCAGCCAGAGAGACAGTAGCTCAGATACGCAGTATTTT. Protein product: CASSQRDSSSDTQYF.

This chain uses TRBV5-1 with TRBJ2-7, with D maybe TRBD2 (5 bases). V was shortened by 4 bases and J by 5 bases, with 16 bases between the two germline ends. The CDR3 runs to 14 residues. Germline V lookup: CDR1 SGHRS, CDR2 YFSETQ. CDR3 DNA sequence: TGCGCCAGCAGCGCCCCCGGGAACAACCACGAGCAGTACTTC. Translating it yields CASSAPGNNHEQYF.

The genes are TRBV30 and TRBJ2-1; maybe TRBD2 (7 bases). Trimming took off 5 bases at V and 7 bases at J, with 18 bases between the two ends. The CDR3 consists of 14 residues. Germline assignment: CDR1 GTSNPN and CDR2 SVGIG (reference sequence). CDR3 loop: CAWGGGSSGNEQFF. CDR3 bases: TGTGCCTGGGGGGGCGGGAGTTCTGGGAATGAGCAGTTCTTC.

The chain links TRBV5-1 to TRBJ2-2; 8 positions agree with TRBD2. After removal of 4 bases from V and 5 bases from J, the junction contained 7 bases not matched to a gene. The CDR3 consists of 15 residues. Looked up from germline, CDR1 is SGHRS and CDR2 is YFSETQ. CDR3 in DNA: TGCGCCAGCAGCCCCAGCGGGAGTACTACCGGGGAGCTGTTTTTT. As protein: CASSPSGSTTGELFF.

V and J are TRBV28 and TRBJ1-1; D is ambiguous. V lost 1 base and J lost 7, with 7 bases in between. This CDR3 comprises 12 residues. Germline assignment: CDR1 MDHEN and CDR2 SYDVKM. CDR3 DNA: TGTGCCAGCAGTTTATTGGGCAGTGAAGCTTTCTTT. Amino acids: CASSLLGSEAFF.

This clone was observed a few times. The rearrangement joins TRBV7-2 to TRBJ1-5; D may be TRBD1 (6 bases). This CDR3 spans 14 amino acids. Trimming pared 6 bases from V and 6 bases from J, leaving 15 bases between. Germline CDR1 reads SGHTA; CDR2 reads FQGNSA. As DNA, the CDR3 is TGTGCCAGCAGACTTGGGGGGGGGCCTCAGCCCCAGCATTTT. It is translated as CASRLGGGPQPQHF. The full variable domain, in which reference TRBV7-2 and TRBJ1-5 provide the parts outside the CDR3, is GAGVSQSPSNKVTEKGKDVELRCDPISGHTALYWYRQSLGQGLEFLIYFQGNSAPDKSGLPSDRFSAERTGGSVSTLTIQRTQQEDSAVYLCASRLGGGPQPQHFGDGTRLSIL.

This clone was seen a handful of times. This chain connects TRBV28 to TRBJ2-6; D unresolved. Per germline, CDR1 MDHEN and CDR2 SYDVKM. This CDR3 has 19 amino acids. V shed 2 bases and J shed 0 bases, with 17 bases lying between them. CDR3: CASSLDNLGRYSGANVLTF. The CDR3 coding sequence is TGTGCCAGCAGTTTAGACAATCTCGGCAGATACTCTGGGGCCAACGTCCTGACTTTC. Full variable domain (rest looked up from reference TRBV28 and TRBJ2-6): DVKVTQSSRYLVKRTGEKVFLECVQDMDHENMFWYRQDPGLGLRLIYFSYDVKMKEKGDIPEGYSVSREKKERFSLILESASTNQTSMYLCASSLDNLGRYSGANVLTFGAGSRLTVL.

V and J are TRBV30 and TRBJ1-6, with D perhaps matching TRBD1 (5 bases). Between the trimmed V and J ends, which lost 5 bases and 6 bases, there was a span of 14 bases. The CDR3 is 14 residues long. The germline V gene has CDR1 GTSNPN and CDR2 SVGIG (reference sequence). The CDR3 DNA is TGTGCCTGGGGGGCGGGCCCGGGTAATTCACCCCTCCACTTT. Its protein product is CAWGAGPGNSPLHF.

The rearrangement uses TRBV7-3 and TRBJ2-6; 7 bases fit TRBD1. J lost 3 bases, V lost 4 bases, and 6 bases had no gene match. From germline, CDR1 is SGHTA and CDR2 FQGTGA. CDR3 length: 16 amino acids. The CDR3 nucleotides read TGTGCCAGCAGCTCAACAGGGGTGGGTGGGGCCAACGTCCTGACTTTC. This sequence encodes CASSSTGVGGANVLTF.

This chain links TRBV5-1 with TRBJ1-4, with D possibly being TRBD1 (6 bases). The germline V and J ends were trimmed by 1 base and 8 bases, with 12 bases remaining between them. Looked up from germline, CDR1 is SGHRS and CDR2 is YFSETQ. This CDR3 comprises 14 residues. In DNA, the CDR3 is TGCGCCAGCAGCTTGAACAGGGCGGACGAAAAACTGTTTTTT. As protein: CASSLNRADEKLFF.

The rearrangement joins TRBV21-1 to TRBJ2-1; the table's D call TRBD2 went unverified against the DNA. TRBV21-1 is flagged as a pseudogene. The CDR3 totals 19 residues. CDR3 region: CASSKGCDVGGASWNEQFF. As DNA, the CDR3 is TGTGCCAGCAGCAAAGGCTGTGACGTTGGGGGGGCAAGTTGGAATGAGCAGTTCTTC.

The rearrangement uses TRBV7-9 and TRBJ1-1, with 9 bases lining up with TRBD1. Germline V gene data show CDR1 as SEHNR and CDR2 as FQNEAQ (reference sequence). There are 18 residues in the CDR3. Losses at the gene ends were 5 bases for V and 10 bases for J; bases not matched to a gene: 23. CDR3 bases: TGTGCCAGCAGCCAATGGCAGGACAGGGGACGGGGGATACGGAGAGCTTTCTTT. This codes for CASSQWQDRGRGIRRAFF.

The chain employs TRBV28 and TRBJ2-7; TRBD2 matches at 10 bases. This CDR3 is built from 15 residues. J lost 7 bases, V lost 2 bases, and 8 bases had no gene match. Germline V gene sequence: CDR1 MDHEN, CDR2 SYDVKM. The CDR3 DNA reads as TGTGCCAGCAGTTTAGATCTAGCGGGGGCGAGGGAGCAGTACTTC. Protein product: CASSLDLAGAREQYF.

Written as DNA, the CDR3 is TGTGCCAGCAGCCCGACAGGGCCTGGGGGGGAGCAGTACTTC. Its protein product is CASSPTGPGGEQYF. The chain uses TRBV7-3 and TRBJ2-7; D is perhaps TRBD1 (7 bases). Trimming cost V 5 bases and J 7 bases, with 18 bases left between them. Germline V gene data show CDR1 as SGHTA and CDR2 as FQGTGA. The CDR3 extends over 14 amino acids. The full variable domain, completed using reference TRBV7-3 and TRBJ2-7, is GAGVSQTPSNKVTEKGKYVELRCDPISGHTALYWYRQSLGQGPEFLIYFQGTGAADDSGLPNDRFFAVRPEGSVSTLKIQRTERGDSAVYLCASSPTGPGGEQYFGPGTRLTVT.

The rearrangement joins TRBV4-1 to TRBJ1-1, with D perhaps TRBD1 (6 bases). Germline lookup yields CDR1 MGHRA and CDR2 YSYEKL. The CDR3 consists of 14 residues. The V gene lost 6 bases and the J gene lost 1 base, with 12 bases spanning the gap. The CDR3 DNA sequence: TGCGCCAGCAGTCTGACAGGTTCGAACACTGAAGCTTTCTTT. Amino acid sequence: CASSLTGSNTEAFF.

V and J are TRBV5-1 and TRBJ2-1; either TRBD1 or TRBD2 may supply D (5 bases each). The CDR3 has 15 residues. The ends were cut back, 4 bases at V and 6 bases at J, with 17 bases in the middle. CDR1 and CDR2 from the germline V gene are SGHRS and YFSETQ. CDR3 protein: CASSLTIGAVNEQFF. CDR3 coding DNA: TGCGCCAGCAGCCTGACAATCGGGGCGGTCAATGAGCAGTTCTTC.

CDR3 coding DNA: TGTGCCACCAAGAGGGACCAGGGACGTGGTGAGCAGTTCTTC. Protein product: CATKRDQGRGEQFF. The gene calls are TRBV2 and TRBJ2-1, with D perhaps matching TRBD1 or TRBD2 (5 bases each). CDR3 length equals 14 residues. CDR1 is SNHLY and CDR2 is FYNNEI in the germline V gene. The germline V and J ends were trimmed by 10 bases and 9 bases, with 22 bases remaining between them.

The V call is TRBV3-1 (or the pseudogene TRBV3-2), the J call TRBJ1-3; no firm D call. This CDR3 spans 12 amino acids. The V and J ends lost 6 bases and 0 bases respectively, with 3 bases between them. In germline, CDR1 is LGHDT, CDR2 YNNKEL (reference sequence). CDR3 nucleotide sequence: TGTGCCAGCAGTCCCTCTGGAAACACCATATATTTT. This encodes CASSPSGNTIYF.

The chain employs TRBV11-2 and TRBJ2-7; TRBD2 matches 7 bases. There are 14 residues in the CDR3. V gave up 5 bases and J gave up 0 bases; unmatched junction bases: 4. Germline-derived CDR1 and CDR2 are SGHAT and FQNNGV. The CDR3 nucleotides read TGTGCCAGCAGCATTAGCGGGCGCTCCTACGAGCAGTACTTC. This translates into CASSISGRSYEQYF.

The V call is TRBV10-3, the J call TRBJ1-2, with D possibly TRBD1 on 6 matching bases. In germline, CDR1 is ENHRY, CDR2 SYGVKD. The CDR3 is 14 amino acids. With 2 bases removed from V and 8 bases from J, the gap between germline ends came to 15 bases. CDR3 in amino acids: CAISETGIRRGYTF. The DNA of the CDR3 is TGTGCCATCAGTGAGACAGGGATCCGAAGAGGCTACACCTTC.

The chain links TRBV9 to TRBJ2-2; D possibly corresponds to TRBD1 (5 bases). The germline gives CDR1 SGDLS, CDR2 YYNGEE. This CDR3 comprises 14 residues. Trimming pared 4 bases from V and 6 bases from J, leaving 13 bases between. CDR3 bases: TGTGCCAGCAGCTCACAAACAGGTCCCGGGGAGCTGTTTTTT. Residues: CASSSQTGPGELFF.

There are a few counts of this clone. The chain combines TRBV5-6 with TRBJ1-1; D ambiguous. V shed 4 bases and J shed 10 bases, with 26 bases lying between them. The CDR3 is made up of 16 amino acids. The germline V gene encodes CDR1 SGHDT and CDR2 YYEEEE. The CDR3 loop is CASSGGGSGVLWRAFF. The CDR3, as DNA: TGTGCCAGCAGCGGCGGCGGGTCCGGAGTATTATGGAGAGCTTTCTTT.

This chain links TRBV7-9 with TRBJ1-4, with TRBD1 matching 9 bases. Germline V gene sequence: CDR1 SEHNR, CDR2 FQNEAQ (reference sequence). The CDR3 extends over 19 amino acids. V lost 4 bases and J lost 3; bases outside the gene matches: 15. The CDR3 protein is CASSSLNVPGQGPNEKLFF. In DNA form, the CDR3 reads TGTGCCAGCAGCTCCCTCAATGTCCCAGGACAGGGGCCTAATGAAAAACTGTTTTTT.

V gene TRBV21-1 combines with J gene TRBJ2-2; TRBD2 is the table's D call, not checked against the DNA. TRBV21-1 counts as a pseudogene. This CDR3 contains 16 residues. CDR3 region: CASSRGLYANTGELFF. DNA for the CDR3: TGTGCCAGCAGCAGGGGACTCTACGCGAACACCGGGGAGCTGTTTTTT.

The chain has TRBV7-2 and TRBJ1-2, with 11 bases aligning to TRBD1. Trimming removed 5 bases from V and 2 bases from J; junction bases left unmatched: 4. CDR1 and CDR2 (germline): SGHTA, FQGNSA. This CDR3 is built from 15 residues. The CDR3 bases are TGTGCCAGCAGCACACGGACAGGGGGCAACTATGGCTACACCTTC. As protein: CASSTRTGGNYGYTF.

The genes are TRBV7-2 and TRBJ2-1, with D possibly being TRBD2 (7 bases). The V gene's germline CDR1 is SGHTA and CDR2 FQGNSA. The V end lost 1 base, the J end lost 2 bases, and 12 bases lay between the germline ends. CDR3 length: 16 amino acids. The CDR3 DNA follows: TGTGCCAGCAGCTTAGGGTCGGGGGGCCCCTACAATGAGCAGTTCTTC. Residues: CASSLGSGGPYNEQFF. Complete variable domain (other parts from reference TRBV7-2 and TRBJ2-1): GAGVSQSPSNKVTEKGKDVELRCDPISGHTALYWYRQSLGQGLEFLIYFQGNSAPDKSGLPSDRFSAERTGGSVSTLTIQRTQQEDSAVYLCASSLGSGGPYNEQFFGPGTRLTVL.

This chain connects TRBV5-1 to TRBJ1-2; D not resolved. Trimming took off 0 bases at V and 2 bases at J, with 11 bases between the two ends. The CDR3 runs to 15 residues. The germline CDR1 and CDR2 sequences are SGHRS and YFSETQ. This chain's CDR3 is CASSLAVGSNYGYTF. The CDR3 coding sequence is TGCGCCAGCAGCTTGGCCGTCGGATCGAACTATGGCTACACCTTC.